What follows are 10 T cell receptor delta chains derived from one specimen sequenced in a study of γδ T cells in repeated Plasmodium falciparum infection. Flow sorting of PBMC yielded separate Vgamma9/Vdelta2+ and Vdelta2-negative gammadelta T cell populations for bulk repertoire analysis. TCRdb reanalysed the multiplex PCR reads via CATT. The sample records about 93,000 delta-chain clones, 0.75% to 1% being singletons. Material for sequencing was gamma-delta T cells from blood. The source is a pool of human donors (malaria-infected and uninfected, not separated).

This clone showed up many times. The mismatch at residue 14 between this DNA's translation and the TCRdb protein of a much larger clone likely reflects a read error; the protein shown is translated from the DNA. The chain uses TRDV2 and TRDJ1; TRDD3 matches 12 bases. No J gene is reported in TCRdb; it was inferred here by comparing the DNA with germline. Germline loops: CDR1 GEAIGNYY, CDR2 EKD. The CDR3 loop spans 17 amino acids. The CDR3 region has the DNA TGTGCCTGTGACACCGTAGGACTGGGGGATACAACCGATAGACTCATCTTT. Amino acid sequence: CACDTVGLGDTTDRLIF.

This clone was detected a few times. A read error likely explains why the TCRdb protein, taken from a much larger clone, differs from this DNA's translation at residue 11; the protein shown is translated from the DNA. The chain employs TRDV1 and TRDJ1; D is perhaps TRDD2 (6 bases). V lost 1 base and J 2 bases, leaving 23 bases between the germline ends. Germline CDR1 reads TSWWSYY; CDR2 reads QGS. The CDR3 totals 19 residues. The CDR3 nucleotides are TGTGCTCTTGGGGAACGCGGCCTTCCCGGGAGACTCGCTACCGATAAACTCATCTTT. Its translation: CALGERGLPGRLATDKLIF.

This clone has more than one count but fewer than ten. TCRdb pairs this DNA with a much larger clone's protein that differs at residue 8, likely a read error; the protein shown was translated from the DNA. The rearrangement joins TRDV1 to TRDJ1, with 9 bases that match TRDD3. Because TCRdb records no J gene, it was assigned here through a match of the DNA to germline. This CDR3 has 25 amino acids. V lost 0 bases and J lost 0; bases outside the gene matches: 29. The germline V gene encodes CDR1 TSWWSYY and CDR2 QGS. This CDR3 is CALGELKALLNPLYWGTLYTDKLIF. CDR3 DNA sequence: TGTGCTCTTGGGGAACTAAAGGCCCTACTCAATCCCCTGTACTGGGGGACCCTTTACACCGATAAACTCATCTTT.

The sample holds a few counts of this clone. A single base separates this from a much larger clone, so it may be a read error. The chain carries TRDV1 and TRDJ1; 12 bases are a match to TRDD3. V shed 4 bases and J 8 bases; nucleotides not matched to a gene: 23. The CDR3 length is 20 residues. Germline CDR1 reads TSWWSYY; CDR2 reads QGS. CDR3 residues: CALGGWTIKLGDTRSVKLIF. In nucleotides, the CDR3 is TGTGCTCTTGGGGGCTGGACCATCAAACTGGGGGATACAAGAAGCGTCAAACTCATCTTT.

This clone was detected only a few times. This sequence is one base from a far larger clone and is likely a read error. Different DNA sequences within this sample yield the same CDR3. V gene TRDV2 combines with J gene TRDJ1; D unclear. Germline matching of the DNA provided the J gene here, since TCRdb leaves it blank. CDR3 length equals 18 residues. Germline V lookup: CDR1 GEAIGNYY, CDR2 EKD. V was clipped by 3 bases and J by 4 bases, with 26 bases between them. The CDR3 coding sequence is TGTGCCTGTGACTCTCTTCGCTCCAGACCCGCTTCGGACGATAAACTCATCTTT. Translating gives CACDSLRSRPASDDKLIF.

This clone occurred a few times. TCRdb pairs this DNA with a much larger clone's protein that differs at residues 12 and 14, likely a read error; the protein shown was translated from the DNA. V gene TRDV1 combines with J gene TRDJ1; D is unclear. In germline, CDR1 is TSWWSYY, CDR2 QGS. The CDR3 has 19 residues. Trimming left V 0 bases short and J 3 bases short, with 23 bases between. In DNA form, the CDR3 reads TGTGCTCTTGGGGAACTAGAGTCGTCCCGGTCCCTTATTGCCGATAAACTCATCTTT. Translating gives CALGELESSRSLIADKLIF.

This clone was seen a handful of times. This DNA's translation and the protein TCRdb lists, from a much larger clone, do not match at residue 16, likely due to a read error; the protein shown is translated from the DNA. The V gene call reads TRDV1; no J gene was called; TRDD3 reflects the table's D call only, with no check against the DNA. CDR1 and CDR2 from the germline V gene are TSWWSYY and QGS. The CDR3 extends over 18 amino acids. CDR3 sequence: CALGEHLFLPPYTDKPIF. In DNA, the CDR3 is TGTGCTCTTGGGGAACACCTCTTCCTACCCCCGTACACCGATAAACCCATCTTT.

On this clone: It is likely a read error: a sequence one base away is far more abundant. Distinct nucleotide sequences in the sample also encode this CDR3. CDR3 protein: CALGERVRYPTDKLIF. CDR3 DNA: TGTGCTCTTGGGGAACGGGTACGGTACCCGACCGATAAGCTCATCTTT. V gene assignment gives TRDV1, but the J gene was left uncalled; the table's D call of TRDD3 was not tested on the DNA. Per germline, CDR1 TSWWSYY and CDR2 QGS. The CDR3 runs to 16 residues.

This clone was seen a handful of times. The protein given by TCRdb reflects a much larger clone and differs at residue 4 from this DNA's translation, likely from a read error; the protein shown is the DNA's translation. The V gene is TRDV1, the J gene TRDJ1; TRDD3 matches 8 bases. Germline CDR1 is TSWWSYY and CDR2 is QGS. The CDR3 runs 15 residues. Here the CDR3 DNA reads TGTGCTCTTGAGGAACCGTGGGATACGCGCGATAAACTCATCTTT. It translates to CALEEPWDTRDKLIF.

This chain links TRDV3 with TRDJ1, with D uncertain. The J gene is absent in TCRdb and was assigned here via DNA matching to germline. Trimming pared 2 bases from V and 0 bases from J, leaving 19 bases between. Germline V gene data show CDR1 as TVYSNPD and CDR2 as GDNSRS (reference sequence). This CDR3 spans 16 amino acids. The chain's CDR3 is CAFFSPPALHTDKLIF. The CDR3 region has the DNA TGTGCCTTTTTTTCCCCCCCCGCTTTGCACACCGATAAACTCATCTTT.